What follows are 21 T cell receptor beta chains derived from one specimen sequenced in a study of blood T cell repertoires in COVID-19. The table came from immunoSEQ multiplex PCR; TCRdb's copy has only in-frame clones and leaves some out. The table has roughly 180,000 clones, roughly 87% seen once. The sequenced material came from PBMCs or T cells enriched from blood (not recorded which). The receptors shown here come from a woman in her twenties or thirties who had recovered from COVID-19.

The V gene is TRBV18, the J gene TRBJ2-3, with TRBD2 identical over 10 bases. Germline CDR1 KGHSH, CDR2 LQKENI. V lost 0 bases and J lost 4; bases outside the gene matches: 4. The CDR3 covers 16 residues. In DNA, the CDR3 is TGTGCCAGCTCACCACCGGAGCGGGAGGGCCCAGATACGCAGTATTTT. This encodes CASSPPEREGPDTQYF.

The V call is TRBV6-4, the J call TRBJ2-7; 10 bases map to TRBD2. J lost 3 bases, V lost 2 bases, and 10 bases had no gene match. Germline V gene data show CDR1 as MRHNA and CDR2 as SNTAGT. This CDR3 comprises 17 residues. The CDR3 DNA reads TGTGCCAGCAGTGACGAGACTAGCGGGCCACCCTACTACGAGCAGTACTTC. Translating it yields CASSDETSGPPYYEQYF.

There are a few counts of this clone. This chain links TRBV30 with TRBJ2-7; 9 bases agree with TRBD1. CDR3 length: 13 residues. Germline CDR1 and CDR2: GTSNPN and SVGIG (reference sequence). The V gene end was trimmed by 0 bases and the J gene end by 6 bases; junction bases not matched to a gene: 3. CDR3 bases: TGTGCCTGGAGTGTACAGGGGGCGACCGAGCAGTACTTC. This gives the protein CAWSVQGATEQYF.

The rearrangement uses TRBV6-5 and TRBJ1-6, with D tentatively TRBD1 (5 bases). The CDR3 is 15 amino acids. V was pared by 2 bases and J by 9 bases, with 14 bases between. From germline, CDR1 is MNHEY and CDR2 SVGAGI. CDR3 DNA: TGTGCCAGCAGTTACGGCCTCAGGGTGGGTTCACCCCTCCACTTT. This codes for CASSYGLRVGSPLHF.

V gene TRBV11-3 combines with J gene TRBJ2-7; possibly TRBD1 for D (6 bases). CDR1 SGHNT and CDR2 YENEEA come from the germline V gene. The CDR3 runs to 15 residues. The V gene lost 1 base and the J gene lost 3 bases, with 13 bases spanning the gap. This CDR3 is CASSLGLGQLYEQYF. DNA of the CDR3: TGTGCCAGCAGCTTAGGTTTGGGACAACTCTACGAGCAGTACTTC. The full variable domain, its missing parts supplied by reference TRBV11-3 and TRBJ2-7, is EAGVVQSPRYKIIEKKQPVAFWCNPISGHNTLYWYLQNLGQGPELLIRYENEEAVDDSQLPKDRFSAERLKGVDSTLKIQPAELGDSAVYLCASSLGLGQLYEQYFGPGTRLTVT.

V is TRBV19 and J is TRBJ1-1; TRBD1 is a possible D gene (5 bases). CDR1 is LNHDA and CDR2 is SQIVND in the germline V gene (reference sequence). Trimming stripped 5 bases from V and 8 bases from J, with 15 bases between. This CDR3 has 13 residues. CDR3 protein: CASSSGPGGEAFF. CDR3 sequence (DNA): TGTGCCAGTAGTTCGGGGCCCGGAGGGGAAGCTTTCTTT.

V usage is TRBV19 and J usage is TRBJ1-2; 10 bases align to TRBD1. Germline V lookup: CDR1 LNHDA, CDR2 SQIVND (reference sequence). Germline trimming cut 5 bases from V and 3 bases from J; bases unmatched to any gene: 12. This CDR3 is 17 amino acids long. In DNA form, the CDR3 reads TGTGCCAGTAGTGTCGAGGAATCCGGGACAGGGGACTATGGCTACACCTTC. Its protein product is CASSVEESGTGDYGYTF. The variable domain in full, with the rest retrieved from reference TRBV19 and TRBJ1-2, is DGGITQSPKYLFRKEGQNVTLSCEQNLNHDAMYWYRQDPGQGLRLIYYSQIVNDFQKGDIAEGYSVSREKKESFPLTVTSAQKNPTAFYLCASSVEESGTGDYGYTFGSGTRLTVV.

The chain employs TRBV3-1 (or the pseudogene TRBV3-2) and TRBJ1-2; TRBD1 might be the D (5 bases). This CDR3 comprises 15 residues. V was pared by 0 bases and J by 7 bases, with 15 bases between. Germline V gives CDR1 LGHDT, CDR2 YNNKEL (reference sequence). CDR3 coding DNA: TGTGCCAGCAGCCAAGATGCTGTAGGGGCTGGTGGCTACACCTTC. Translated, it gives CASSQDAVGAGGYTF.

CDR3 region: CATSRGQGEETQYF. The DNA for the CDR3 is TGTGCCACCAGCAGAGGCCAGGGGGAAGAGACCCAGTACTTC. The V gene is TRBV15, the J gene TRBJ2-5; 7 bases line up with TRBD1. The CDR3 length is 14 residues. V lost 1 base and J lost 3; bases outside the gene matches: 2. The germline CDR1 and CDR2 sequences are LNHNV and YYDKDF (reference sequence).

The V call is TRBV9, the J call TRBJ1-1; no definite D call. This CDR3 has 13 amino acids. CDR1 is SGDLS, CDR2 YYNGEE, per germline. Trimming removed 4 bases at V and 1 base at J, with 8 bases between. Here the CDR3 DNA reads TGTGCCAGCAGCTATAACAAGAACACTGAAGCTTTCTTT. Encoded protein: CASSYNKNTEAFF.

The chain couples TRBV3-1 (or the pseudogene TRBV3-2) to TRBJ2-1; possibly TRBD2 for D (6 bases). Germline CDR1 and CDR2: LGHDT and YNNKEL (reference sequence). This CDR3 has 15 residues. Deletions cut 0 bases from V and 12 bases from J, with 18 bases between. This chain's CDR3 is CASSQDFSGGRGQFF. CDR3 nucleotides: TGTGCCAGCAGCCAAGATTTTTCAGGAGGGAGAGGGCAGTTCTTC.

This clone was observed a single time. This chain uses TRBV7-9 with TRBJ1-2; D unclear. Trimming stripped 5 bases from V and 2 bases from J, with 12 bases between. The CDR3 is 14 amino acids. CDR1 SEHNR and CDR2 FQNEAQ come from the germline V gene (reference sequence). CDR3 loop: CASSPSGHNYGYTF. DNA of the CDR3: TGTGCCAGCAGCCCGAGCGGGCACAACTATGGCTACACCTTC.

The DNA of the CDR3 is TGTGCCAGCAGTTTTGGCAGGGACTATGGCTACACCTTC. It is translated as CASSFGRDYGYTF. The genes are TRBV27 and TRBJ1-2; a possible D gene is TRBD1 (5 bases). The germline V and J ends were trimmed by 3 bases and 3 bases, with 8 bases remaining between them. There are 13 residues in the CDR3. CDR1 and CDR2 (germline): MNHEY, SMNVEV (reference sequence).

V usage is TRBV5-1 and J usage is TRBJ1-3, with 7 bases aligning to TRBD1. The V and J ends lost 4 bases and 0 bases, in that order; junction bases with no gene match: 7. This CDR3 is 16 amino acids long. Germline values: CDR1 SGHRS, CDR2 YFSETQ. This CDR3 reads CASSLNRGHSGNTIYF. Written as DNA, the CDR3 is TGCGCCAGCAGCCTAAACAGGGGCCACTCTGGAAACACCATATATTTT.

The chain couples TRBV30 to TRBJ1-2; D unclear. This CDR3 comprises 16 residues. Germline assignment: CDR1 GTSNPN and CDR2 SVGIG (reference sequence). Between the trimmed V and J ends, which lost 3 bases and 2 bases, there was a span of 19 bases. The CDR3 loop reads CAWSGQVLRSNYGYTF. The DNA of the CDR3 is TGTGCCTGGAGCGGCCAGGTACTGAGATCCAACTATGGCTACACCTTC.

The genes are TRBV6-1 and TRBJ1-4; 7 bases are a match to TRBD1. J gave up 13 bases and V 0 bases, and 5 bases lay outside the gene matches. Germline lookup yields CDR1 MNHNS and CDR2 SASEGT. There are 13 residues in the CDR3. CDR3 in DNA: TGTGCCAGCAGTGAAGCAGGTCAGGGGGGACTGTTTTTT. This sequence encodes CASSEAGQGGLFF.

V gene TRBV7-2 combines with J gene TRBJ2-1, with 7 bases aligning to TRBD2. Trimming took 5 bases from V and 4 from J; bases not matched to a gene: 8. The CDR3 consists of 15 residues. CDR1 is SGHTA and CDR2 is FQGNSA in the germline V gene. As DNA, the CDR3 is TGTGCCAGCAGCGAAGCTAGCGGATCTTACAATGAGCAGTTCTTC. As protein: CASSEASGSYNEQFF.

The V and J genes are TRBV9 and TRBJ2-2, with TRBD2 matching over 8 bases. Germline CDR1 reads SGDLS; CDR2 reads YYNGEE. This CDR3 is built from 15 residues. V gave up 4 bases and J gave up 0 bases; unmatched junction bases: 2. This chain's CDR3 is CASSYSGANTGELFF. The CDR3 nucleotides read TGTGCCAGCAGCTATAGCGGGGCGAACACCGGGGAGCTGTTTTTT.

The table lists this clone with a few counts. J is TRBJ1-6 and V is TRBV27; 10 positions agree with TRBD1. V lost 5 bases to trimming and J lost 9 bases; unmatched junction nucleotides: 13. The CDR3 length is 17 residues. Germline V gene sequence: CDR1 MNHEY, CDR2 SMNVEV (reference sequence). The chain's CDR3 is CASSPRDRGLALSPLHF. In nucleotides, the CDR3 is TGTGCCAGCAGTCCGAGGGACAGGGGATTGGCCCTTTCACCCCTCCACTTT.

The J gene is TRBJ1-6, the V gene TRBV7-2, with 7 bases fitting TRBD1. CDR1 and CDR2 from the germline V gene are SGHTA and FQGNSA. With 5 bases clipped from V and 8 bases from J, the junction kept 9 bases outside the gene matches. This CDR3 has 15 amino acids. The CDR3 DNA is TGTGCCAGCAGCGCCGAGGGGGCGCGAGATTCACCCCTCCACTTT. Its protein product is CASSAEGARDSPLHF.

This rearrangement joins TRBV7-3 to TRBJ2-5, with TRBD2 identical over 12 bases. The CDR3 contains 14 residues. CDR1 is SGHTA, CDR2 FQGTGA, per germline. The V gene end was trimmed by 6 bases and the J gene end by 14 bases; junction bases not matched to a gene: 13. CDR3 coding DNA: TGTGCCAGCAGATCCTCCGGGACTAGCGGGCCGGAATACTTC. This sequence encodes CASRSSGTSGPEYF.